A single sample is the source of the 10 T cell receptor beta chains below, sequenced in a study of blood T cells in healthy people across ages. Through a sample-barcoded 5' primer and a J-beta primer mix, a second PCR was run for about 6 to 11 cycles. MiXCR, applied by TCRdb to the 5' RACE reads, yields one record per CDR3 protein. The data show around 1,000,000 distinct CDR3 sequences, with less than 25% seen just once and around 0.75% held by the top ten. In addition, the sample was reused for a study of T cells of mothers and their children.

Sequenced material: blood. These receptors were collected from a girl aged 2 to 10 in good health.

The chain carries TRBV29-1 and TRBJ2-5; 7 bases agree with TRBD1. The DNA end is more similar to TRBJ2-7, so the J call may be wrong. This CDR3 spans 13 amino acids. In germline, CDR1 is SQVTM, CDR2 ANQGSEA. CDR3 sequence (DNA): TGCAGCGCCCGACAGGGTAAGGGTCACGAGCAGTACTTC. It is translated as CSARQGKGHEQYF.

This clonotype came up once. The CDR3 nucleotides are TGTGCCAGCTCACCGGCCAGGAACCAACTCTATGTGGGCTACACCTTC. Its translation is CASSPARNQLYVGYTF. The chain links TRBV18 to TRBJ1-2; D not certain. The V gene lost 3 bases and the J gene lost 8 bases, with 22 bases spanning the gap. The CDR3 has 16 amino acids. Germline V gives CDR1 KGHSH, CDR2 LQKENI.

Regarding this clonotype: Its ends do not fully match the called genes, so a read error is possible. This chain uses TRBV28 with TRBJ1-4; D is unclear. CDR1 and CDR2 from the germline V gene are MDHEN and SYDVKM. The CDR3 loop spans 11 amino acids. The DNA for the CDR3 is TGTGCCAGCATGGCGGTTGAACAACTGTTTTTT. Protein sequence: CASMAVEQLFF.

This chain connects TRBV28 to TRBJ2-3; the match to TRBD2 covers 9 bases. This CDR3 is built from 22 residues. With 3 bases clipped from V and 4 bases from J, the junction kept 26 bases outside the gene matches. The germline V gene has CDR1 MDHEN and CDR2 SYDVKM. CDR3 bases: TGTGCCAGCAGTTTTCCAACTTACAGGGACGAGGTGCGGGAGGGTGGCTCAGATACGCAGTATTTT. It yields the protein CASSFPTYRDEVREGGSDTQYF.

The chain is built from TRBV4-3 and TRBJ2-7, with TRBD2 matching over 8 bases. J was trimmed by 0 bases and V by 1 base; bases with no gene match: 8. Germline V gene data show CDR1 as LGHNA and CDR2 as YSLEER. There are 17 residues in the CDR3. CDR3 DNA: TGCGCCAGCAGCCAAGGGCGGGCAGGGACTAGCTCCTACGAGCAGTACTTC. Translated, it gives CASSQGRAGTSSYEQYF.

V gene TRBV6-1 combines with J gene TRBJ2-3; D gene unclear. The CDR3 totals 14 residues. Germline CDR1 MNHNS, CDR2 SASEGT. V was cut by 5 bases and J by 1 base, with 10 bases left in between. The CDR3 DNA sequence: TGTGCCAGCAGTTCCGGGCCTCGCACAGATACGCAGTATTTT. Amino acid sequence: CASSSGPRTDTQYF.

This clonotype was counted between two and nine times. The rearrangement links TRBV6-1 to TRBJ2-4; D is undetermined. This CDR3 is 17 amino acids long. V lost 6 bases and J lost 0, with 18 bases in between. Germline values: CDR1 MNHNS, CDR2 SASEGT. The CDR3 region has the DNA TGTGCCAGCAGCCCACTCGGGCTGGATAAAGCCAAAAACATTCAGTACTTC. It is translated as CASSPLGLDKAKNIQYF.

In this sample, this clonotype turned up a few times. The rearrangement uses TRBV21-1 and TRBJ2-5; the table's D call of TRBD1 was not tested on the DNA. TRBV21-1 is a pseudogene. The CDR3 runs 17 residues. Here the CDR3 reads CASSKVGGQGRQETQYF. The CDR3 nucleotides read TGTGCCAGCAGCAAAGTAGGGGGACAGGGGCGTCAAGAGACCCAGTACTTC.

The chain has TRBV12-3 or TRBV12-4 and TRBJ1-3; D possibly corresponds to TRBD1 (6 bases). Trimming pared 1 base from V and 7 bases from J, leaving 23 bases between. The CDR3 is 18 residues long. In nucleotides, the CDR3 is TGTGCCAGCAGTTTAGGCGCGGGGTACAGGGCTCGAAGGAACACCATATATTTT. This gives the protein CASSLGAGYRARRNTIYF.

The chain carries TRBV28 and TRBJ2-5; 7 bases map to TRBD1. Germline lookup yields CDR1 MDHEN and CDR2 SYDVKM. The CDR3 covers 13 residues. Trimming at V came to 5 bases and at J to 7 bases, leaving 7 bases not matched to a gene. CDR3 bases: TGTGCCAGCAGTGCGACAGGGACGGCGACCCAGTACTTC. Protein: CASSATGTATQYF.